This TCR beta chain was captured by sequencing in a study of T cell changes during pregnancy in multiple sclerosis. Data came from immunoSEQ multiplex PCR; TCRdb stores just in-frame clones and leaves some out. Among 70,000 or so clones listed, 91% were seen once. Trimming removed 0 bases from V and 5 bases from J, with 16 bases in between. Germline values: CDR1 LGHNA, CDR2 YSLEER. The CDR3 runs to 16 residues. The TCR sequence derives from a female donor in good health, enrolled as a control in a pregnancy study. The J gene is TRBJ1-1, the V gene TRBV4-3; TRBD1 is a possible D gene (5 bases). The sample consisted of peripheral blood, taken in the third trimester of pregnancy. The CDR3 bases are TGCGCCAGCAGCCAAGAAAGGGGATTTTCGGATACTGAAGCTTTCTTT. Translated: CASSQERGFSDTEAFF.